The 30 T cell receptor beta chains given below trace back to one sample, sequenced in a study of T cells of healthy individuals. TCRdb fed the 5' RACE reads into MiXCR, producing one record per CDR3 protein. Here the sample spans roughly 87,000 distinct CDR3 sequences, roughly 18% being singletons. Receptors were obtained from a human donor in good health.

This clonotype showed up just a few times. This sequence joins TRBV10-3 and TRBJ2-7; 7 bases are shared with TRBD1. CDR1 ENHRY and CDR2 SYGVKD come from the germline V gene. With 4 bases clipped from V and 4 bases from J, the junction kept 7 bases outside the gene matches. The CDR3 sequence is 14 residues long. The CDR3 here is CAISARDRSYEQYF. The CDR3 nucleotides are TGTGCCATCAGTGCCCGGGACAGATCTTACGAGCAGTACTTC.

J is TRBJ1-5 and V is TRBV2; D gene unclear. V lost 3 bases and J 4 bases, leaving 7 bases between the germline ends. CDR1 SNHLY and CDR2 FYNNEI come from the germline V gene. The CDR3 covers 13 residues. CDR3 bases: TGTGCCAGCAGTGATATCTCTAATCAGCCCCAGCATTTT. Its protein is CASSDISNQPQHF.

At least ten counts were recorded for this clonotype. The chain uses TRBV7-2 and TRBJ2-1, with D possibly matching TRBD2 (5 bases). The CDR3 has 15 residues. V was cut by 7 bases and J by 3 bases, with 16 bases left in between. The germline gives CDR1 SGHTA, CDR2 FQGNSA. CDR3 sequence: CASTPGGLLYNEQFF. The CDR3 DNA reads as TGTGCCAGCACCCCCGGAGGCCTTCTCTACAATGAGCAGTTCTTC.

In its sample, this clonotype was seen a few times. The chain recombines TRBV19 with TRBJ1-1; D gene unclear. The CDR3 loop spans 13 amino acids. V lost 5 bases and J lost 4, with 11 bases in between. CDR1 is LNHDA and CDR2 is SQIVND in the germline V gene (reference sequence). Here the CDR3 reads CASSRLETTEAFF. The DNA of the CDR3 is TGTGCCAGTAGTCGTCTGGAGACCACTGAAGCTTTCTTT.

The sample holds a few counts of this clonotype. This chain connects TRBV4-1 to TRBJ1-1, with D perhaps matching TRBD1 (5 bases). Germline CDR1 and CDR2: MGHRA and YSYEKL. The CDR3 totals 14 residues. Trimming pared 4 bases from V and 5 bases from J, leaving 14 bases between. CDR3 residues: CASSLQGFGTEAFF. CDR3 coding DNA: TGCGCCAGCAGCCTGCAGGGCTTTGGAACTGAAGCTTTCTTT.

This clonotype showed up just a few times. The chain is built from TRBV20-1 and TRBJ2-7; 7 positions agree with TRBD1. Germline values: CDR1 DFQATT, CDR2 SNEGSKA (reference sequence). With 0 bases clipped from V and 0 bases from J, the junction kept 11 bases outside the gene matches. The CDR3 has 17 residues. The CDR3 is CSARDLEPGQSSYEQYF. In DNA, the CDR3 is TGCAGTGCTAGAGACCTAGAACCGGGACAGAGCTCCTACGAGCAGTACTTC.

The V gene is TRBV6-6, the J gene TRBJ2-3; D is ambiguous. Trimming stripped 0 bases from V and 2 bases from J, with 9 bases between. The germline CDR1 and CDR2 sequences are MNHNY and SVGAGI (reference sequence). There are 15 residues in the CDR3. The CDR3 nucleotides are TGTGCCAGCAGTTACTCTGGGCCTTTCACAGATACGCAGTATTTT. This sequence encodes CASSYSGPFTDTQYF.

In this sample, this clonotype turned up many times. The chain recombines TRBV6-2 or TRBV6-3 with TRBJ1-5; D ambiguous. CDR3 length: 18 amino acids. The V gene's germline CDR1 is MNHEY and CDR2 SVGEGT. V was shortened by 5 bases and J by 2 bases, with 22 bases between the two germline ends. The CDR3 DNA reads as TGTGCCAGCAGTGACTTACGTGTAGGTCCTCAAGGCAATCAGCCCCAGCATTTT. Translation: CASSDLRVGPQGNQPQHF.

This clonotype was recorded a few times. CDR3 sequence reads: CSAGDSTDTQYF. In nucleotides, the CDR3 is TGCAGCGCGGGGGACAGCACAGATACGCAGTATTTT. The J gene is TRBJ2-3, the V gene TRBV29-1; a possible D gene is TRBD2 (6 bases). This CDR3 is built from 12 residues. Trimming took 7 bases from V and 0 from J, leaving 8 bases between them. CDR1 SQVTM and CDR2 ANQGSEA come from the germline V gene.

The chain uses TRBV10-3 and TRBJ2-7; D unclear. This CDR3 is 12 amino acids long. Germline V gene data show CDR1 as ENHRY and CDR2 as SYGVKD. Trimming removed 0 bases from V and 4 bases from J, with 4 bases in between. The CDR3 region has the DNA TGTGCCATCAGTGAGTCGTGGTACGAGCAGTACTTC. Its protein product is CAISESWYEQYF.

This clonotype came up many times. The chain has TRBV6-5 and TRBJ2-5, with 8 nucleotides matching TRBD2. This CDR3 spans 16 amino acids. Germline CDR1 is MNHEY and CDR2 is SVGAGI. Trimming removed 0 bases from V and 1 base from J; junction bases left unmatched: 4. DNA for the CDR3: TGTGCCAGCAGTTACTCGTTTAGCGGGACCCAAGAGACCCAGTACTTC. Amino acid sequence: CASSYSFSGTQETQYF.

This rearrangement joins TRBV20-1 to TRBJ2-7; the D call may be TRBD1 or TRBD2 (5 bases each). From germline, CDR1 is DFQATT and CDR2 SNEGSKA (reference sequence). The V end lost 2 bases, the J end lost 7 bases, and 18 bases lay between the germline ends. This CDR3 contains 14 residues. In nucleotides, the CDR3 is TGCAGTGCTAGATTGGCTAGCACATGGGGGGAGCAGTACTTC. As protein: CSARLASTWGEQYF.

The chain combines TRBV28 with TRBJ1-5, with D unresolved. CDR1 and CDR2 (germline): MDHEN, SYDVKM. The CDR3 contains 12 residues. V was pared by 4 bases and J by 6 bases, with 7 bases between. CDR3 coding DNA: TGTGCCAGCAGTTCACGGAGTCAGCCCCAGCATTTT. The encoded protein is CASSSRSQPQHF.

This clonotype has more than one count but fewer than ten. The chain links TRBV20-1 to TRBJ2-3; maybe TRBD2 (5 bases). The CDR3 totals 14 residues. V was cut by 3 bases and J by 5 bases, with 15 bases left in between. Looked up from germline, CDR1 is DFQATT and CDR2 is SNEGSKA (reference sequence). CDR3 residues: CSASFGYGGDTQYF. The CDR3 nucleotides read TGCAGTGCTAGTTTCGGTTATGGAGGAGATACGCAGTATTTT.

There are many counts of this clonotype. This chain links TRBV6-1 with TRBJ1-5; D uncertain. CDR1 is MNHNS and CDR2 is SASEGT in the germline V gene. The CDR3 runs 16 residues. The V end was cut by 2 bases, the J end by 0 bases, with 11 bases between. In DNA, the CDR3 is TGTGCCAGCAGTGAATTTGACAAGCATAGCAATCAGCCCCAGCATTTT. Its protein product is CASSEFDKHSNQPQHF.

The rearrangement joins TRBV7-9 to TRBJ2-3, with 7 nucleotides matching TRBD2. The V gene's germline CDR1 is SEHNR and CDR2 FQNEAQ (reference sequence). The trim removed 4 bases at V and 4 bases at J, leaving 5 bases unmatched. The CDR3 totals 14 residues. CDR3 coding DNA: TGTGCCAGCAGCTACGCTAGCGGAGCAGATACGCAGTATTTT. Residues: CASSYASGADTQYF.

The chain has TRBV20-1 and TRBJ1-2; possibly TRBD1 for D (6 bases). CDR1 and CDR2 (germline): DFQATT, SNEGSKA (reference sequence). The CDR3 runs to 18 residues. The ends were cut back, 0 bases at V and 5 bases at J, with 25 bases in the middle. The CDR3 region is CSARDPAGVAGVLYGYTF. The CDR3 DNA reads as TGCAGTGCTAGAGATCCGGCGGGGGTGGCAGGGGTATTGTATGGCTACACCTTC.

A few counts support this clonotype. V is TRBV6-2 or TRBV6-3 and J is TRBJ2-1; D unresolved. The length of the CDR3 is 15 residues. Germline V gene data show CDR1 as MNHEY and CDR2 as SVGEGT. V shed 4 bases and J shed 6 bases, with 16 bases lying between them. The CDR3 sequence: CASSFTRTTFNEQFF. The DNA for the CDR3 is TGTGCCAGCAGTTTTACAAGGACCACCTTCAATGAGCAGTTCTTC.

This clonotype has a handful of counts. This chain links TRBV18 with TRBJ1-1; no firm D call. Trimming removed 1 base from V and 2 bases from J, with 5 bases in between. Germline V gene data show CDR1 as KGHSH and CDR2 as LQKENI. The CDR3 has 13 amino acids. The CDR3 DNA reads TGTGCCAGCTCACCACAGAGAAACACTGAAGCTTTCTTT. Protein sequence: CASSPQRNTEAFF.

J is TRBJ1-6 and V is TRBV28; D may be TRBD1 (6 bases). The CDR3 spans 16 residues. V was pared by 6 bases and J by 0 bases, with 12 bases between. Per germline, CDR1 MDHEN and CDR2 SYDVKM. In nucleotides, the CDR3 is TGTGCCAGCAGGTACCGGGACAACTCCTATAATTCACCCCTCCACTTT. This translates into CASRYRDNSYNSPLHF.

This clonotype was recorded many times. The chain links TRBV20-1 to TRBJ1-2; 10 nucleotides line up with TRBD1. V dropped 1 base and J dropped 4; count of bases not matched to a gene: 15. The CDR3 has 18 residues. The germline CDR1 and CDR2 sequences are DFQATT and SNEGSKA (reference sequence). The CDR3 bases are TGCAGTGCTAGAGTTTCAACCGGGACAGGGGTCCCCACCTATGGCTACACCTTC. It is translated as CSARVSTGTGVPTYGYTF.

DNA of the CDR3: TGCAGTGCTAGAGATCAAGGGGGGGGCTACACCTTC. Translating it yields CSARDQGGGYTF. The chain recombines TRBV20-1 with TRBJ1-2; possibly TRBD1 for D (6 bases). The CDR3 extends over 12 amino acids. Germline lookup yields CDR1 DFQATT and CDR2 SNEGSKA (reference sequence). Trimming stripped 0 bases from V and 8 bases from J, with 10 bases between.

This clonotype was seen more than once but under ten times. The chain has TRBV29-1 and TRBJ2-3; D is ambiguous. The V end lost 4 bases, the J end lost 4 bases, and 9 bases lay between the germline ends. The CDR3 totals 12 residues. Germline CDR1 and CDR2: SQVTM and ANQGSEA. CDR3 in amino acids: CSVARNSDTQYF. The CDR3 DNA reads TGCAGCGTTGCGCGAAACTCAGATACGCAGTATTTT.

The V call is TRBV7-3, the J call TRBJ2-1, with 8 bases matching TRBD1. The CDR3 is 17 residues long. The germline CDR1 and CDR2 sequences are SGHTA and FQGTGA. V shed 2 bases, J shed 5 bases, and the junction held 11 bases outside the gene matches. The CDR3 DNA is TGTGCCAGCAGCTTATTAAGGGACGCAGGGGGCCACAATGAGCAGTTCTTC. This translates into CASSLLRDAGGHNEQFF. Full variable domain (missing parts from reference TRBV7-3 and TRBJ2-1): GAGVSQTPSNKVTEKGKYVELRCDPISGHTALYWYRQSLGQGPEFLIYFQGTGAADDSGLPNDRFFAVRPEGSVSTLKIQRTERGDSAVYLCASSLLRDAGGHNEQFFGPGTRLTVL.

V gene TRBV6-5 combines with J gene TRBJ1-5, with unresolved D. V was cut by 2 bases and J by 1 base, with 6 bases left in between. Germline V CDR1 and CDR2: MNHEY, SVGAGI. The CDR3 is 14 residues long. The CDR3 protein is CASSYGRSNQPQHF. CDR3 in DNA: TGTGCCAGCAGTTACGGGCGAAGCAATCAGCCCCAGCATTTT.

Points on this clonotype: A much larger clone sits a single nucleotide away, making a read error possible. The V and J genes are TRBV20-1 and TRBJ2-3; D possibly matches TRBD1 or TRBD2 (5 bases each). Trimming shortened V by 3 bases and J by 1 base, and 17 bases separated the two germline ends. Looked up from germline, CDR1 is DFQATT and CDR2 is SNEGSKA (reference sequence). The CDR3 has 16 residues. CDR3 protein: CSASIGWGTRTDTQYF. The DNA for the CDR3 is TGCAGTGCTAGTATTGGGTGGGGGACGCGCACAGATACGCAGTATTTT.

The gene calls are TRBV7-2 and TRBJ2-3; D not certain. The CDR3 is 12 residues long. Germline values: CDR1 SGHTA, CDR2 FQGNSA. The V end lost 1 base, the J end lost 7 bases, and 6 bases lay between the germline ends. CDR3 region: CASSLVANTQYF. The CDR3 nucleotides read TGTGCCAGCAGCTTAGTGGCGAATACGCAGTATTTT. Full variable domain (remainder filled in from reference TRBV7-2 and TRBJ2-3): GAGVSQSPSNKVTEKGKDVELRCDPISGHTALYWYRQSLGQGLEFLIYFQGNSAPDKSGLPSDRFSAERTGGSVSTLTIQRTQQEDSAVYLCASSLVANTQYFGPGTRLTVL.

This clonotype was recorded a few times. This chain joins TRBV9 and TRBJ2-4, with a tentative D call TRBD1 (7 bases). Trimming removed 4 bases from V and 8 bases from J, with 19 bases in between. The germline CDR1 and CDR2 sequences are SGDLS and YYNGEE. The CDR3 is 15 amino acids. CDR3 coding DNA: TGTGCCAGCAGCAACAGAAACAGGGGCGGGGACATTCAGTACTTC. The encoded protein is CASSNRNRGGDIQYF.

The genes are TRBV15 and TRBJ2-7, with D possibly being TRBD2 (5 bases). The germline gives CDR1 LNHNV, CDR2 YYDKDF (reference sequence). Deletions cut 5 bases from V and 3 bases from J, with 14 bases between. This CDR3 has 14 amino acids. The CDR3 DNA is TGTGCCACCAGCGTACTAGGTCCCGACTACGAGCAGTACTTC. Its translation: CATSVLGPDYEQYF.

This chain links TRBV28 with TRBJ2-5, with a tentative D call TRBD2 (5 bases). The CDR3 contains 18 residues. The V gene lost 2 bases and the J gene lost 5 bases, with 24 bases spanning the gap. Germline-derived CDR1 and CDR2 are MDHEN and SYDVKM. This chain's CDR3 is CASSLPPEGPEVVETQYF. In DNA, the CDR3 is TGTGCCAGCAGTTTACCCCCCGAGGGTCCGGAGGTTGTGGAGACCCAGTACTTC.